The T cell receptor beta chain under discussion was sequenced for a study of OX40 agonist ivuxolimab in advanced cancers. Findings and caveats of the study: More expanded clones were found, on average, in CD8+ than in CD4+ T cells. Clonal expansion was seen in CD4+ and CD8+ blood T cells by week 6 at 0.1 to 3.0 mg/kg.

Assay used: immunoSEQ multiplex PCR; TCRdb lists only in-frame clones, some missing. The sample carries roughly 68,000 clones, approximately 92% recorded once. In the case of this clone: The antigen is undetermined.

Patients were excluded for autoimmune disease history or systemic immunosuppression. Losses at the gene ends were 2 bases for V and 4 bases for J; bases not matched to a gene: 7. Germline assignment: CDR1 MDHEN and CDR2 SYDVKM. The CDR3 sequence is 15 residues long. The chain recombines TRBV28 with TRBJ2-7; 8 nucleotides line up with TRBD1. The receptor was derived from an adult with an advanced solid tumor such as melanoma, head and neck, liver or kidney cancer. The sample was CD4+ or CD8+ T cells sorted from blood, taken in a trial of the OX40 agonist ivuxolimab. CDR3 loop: CASSLRQGYVYEQYF. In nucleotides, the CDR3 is TGTGCCAGCAGTTTACGACAGGGGTACGTGTACGAGCAGTACTTC. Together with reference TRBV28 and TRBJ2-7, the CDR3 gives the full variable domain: DVKVTQSSRYLVKRTGEKVFLECVQDMDHENMFWYRQDPGLGLRLIYFSYDVKMKEKGDIPEGYSVSREKKERFSLILESASTNQTSMYLCASSLRQGYVYEQYFGPGTRLTVT.